This paragraph reports one T cell receptor beta chain. The clone's antigen remains unknown. No much larger clone exists at a distance of one base, and base qualities are not known. The data were taken from a study of control samples from healthy donors and cancer patients (dated by TCRdb to the early 2020s). Receptors were amplified or captured by the immunoSEQ multiplex PCR assay. The source is immuneACCESS, and TCRdb retained only in-frame sequences with V and J called. Part of the clones is not carried over; for the studies checked, unresolved V genes explain less than half of this, and the remainder is unexplained. Present in this sample are 190,000 or so clones, 90% to 95% of which were seen just once. More than 1.1% of the sample belongs to the ten largest clones. Sequenced material: blood. The sequence was collected from a man aged 18-30 years in good health.

The CDR3 here reads CASSPPSNANYGYTF. The base sequence is TGTGCCAGCAGCCCCCCCTCGAACGCTAACTATGGCTACACCTTC. The V and J genes are TRBV5-4 and TRBJ1-2; confidence is insufficient to name the D gene. Taken from the germline V gene (reference sequence), the CDR1 and CDR2 loops are SGHNT and YYREEE. The CDR3 sequence holds 15 residues, the cysteine and phenylalanine included. The entry retains the CDR3 DNA only, 45 bases that are in frame from base 1. V loses 4 bases of germline sequence and J loses 0 bases, and the interval between the two ends is 13 bases.